Listed below are T cell receptor beta chains from one sample, sequenced in a study of T cell repertoires in ileal Crohn's disease. The protocol was immunoSEQ multiplex PCR, while the TCRdb copy is restricted to in-frame clones and leaves out a portion. The sample includes over 15,000 clones, about 92% of them seen just once. Sequenced sample: ileal tissue. These receptors all stem from an adult with Crohn's disease. Each CDR3 is given with its conserved first and last residue. Each record gives: J gene, clone size, V gene, D gene, CDR3 DNA, CDR3 protein. The D gene is left open where the match is weak. Only part of the rows carry a size: once, few, many, or a class if the clone is expanded.

j_call: TRBJ2-3
clone_size: NA
v_call: TRBV11-3
d_call: TRBD2
cdr3_nt: TGTGCCAGCAGCCCTCGGGCTAGCGGGGGGGCTAAGGATACGCAGTATTTT
cdr3_aa: CASSPRASGGAKDTQYF

j_call: TRBJ2-1
clone_size: NA
v_call: TRBV6-5
d_call: TRBD2
cdr3_nt: TGTGCCAGCAGTTTGACTAGCGGGGCTTTCAATGAGCAGTTCTTC
cdr3_aa: CASSLTSGAFNEQFF

j_call: TRBJ1-1
clone_size: few
v_call: TRBV6-6
d_call: NA
cdr3_nt: TGTGCCAGCACCGTACAGGGACCGGGCGACACTGAAGCTTTCTTT
cdr3_aa: CASTVQGPGDTEAFF

j_call: TRBJ2-3
clone_size: NA
v_call: TRBV4-1
d_call: NA
cdr3_nt: TGCGCCAGCAGCCCACAGGAGGGAGATACGCAGTATTTT
cdr3_aa: CASSPQEGDTQYF

j_call: TRBJ2-1
clone_size: NA
v_call: TRBV6-5
d_call: NA
cdr3_nt: TGTGCCAGCAGTGCGGGGACAGTGCAGTTCTTC
cdr3_aa: CASSAGTVQFF

j_call: TRBJ2-2
clone_size: NA
v_call: TRBV5-4
d_call: NA
cdr3_nt: TGTGCCAGCAGCTCCGCATTAATAGGGGGAACCGGGGAGCTGTTTTTT
cdr3_aa: CASSSALIGGTGELFF

j_call: TRBJ1-4
clone_size: once
v_call: TRBV18
d_call: NA
cdr3_nt: TGTGCCAGCTCACCATCGGCCGGGGCCGAGGCAACTAATGAAAAACTGTTTTTT
cdr3_aa: CASSPSAGAEATNEKLFF

j_call: TRBJ1-1
clone_size: NA
v_call: TRBV20-1
d_call: NA
cdr3_nt: TGCAGTGCTAGGGTGAACACTGAAGCTTTCTTT
cdr3_aa: CSARVNTEAFF

j_call: TRBJ2-3
clone_size: NA
v_call: TRBV21-1
d_call: NA
cdr3_nt: TGTGCCAGCAGCAAATTGGGGAGGGATTGCACAGATACGCAGTATTTT
cdr3_aa: CASSKLGRDCTDTQYF

j_call: TRBJ1-1
clone_size: NA
v_call: TRBV18
d_call: TRBD1
cdr3_nt: TGTGCCAGCTCACGAGGGACAGGTCATGAAGCTTTCTTT
cdr3_aa: CASSRGTGHEAFF

j_call: TRBJ2-1
clone_size: NA
v_call: TRBV9
d_call: NA
cdr3_nt: TGTGCCAGCAGCGAGAGGGTGGGGATTCACAATGAGCAGTTCTTC
cdr3_aa: CASSERVGIHNEQFF

j_call: TRBJ2-5
clone_size: NA
v_call: TRBV10-2
d_call: NA
cdr3_nt: TGCGCCAGCACCGGGGCCACACTAGGGACCCAGTACTTC
cdr3_aa: CASTGATLGTQYF

j_call: TRBJ2-1
clone_size: NA
v_call: TRBV9
d_call: NA
cdr3_nt: TGTGCCAGCAGTGATGTGGGCCTCAGCTCCTACAATGAGCAGTTCTTC
cdr3_aa: CASSDVGLSSYNEQFF

j_call: TRBJ2-1
clone_size: once
v_call: TRBV6-1
d_call: TRBD1
cdr3_nt: TGTGCCAGCAGTGCTGGACCGGGACAGGGGGCTGGTAATGAGCAGTTCTTC
cdr3_aa: CASSAGPGQGAGNEQFF

j_call: TRBJ2-5
clone_size: NA
v_call: TRBV9
d_call: TRBD2
cdr3_nt: TGTGCCAGCAGCTCTGAGACTAGCGGGGGGGCGAAGACCCAGTACTTC
cdr3_aa: CASSSETSGGAKTQYF

j_call: TRBJ2-5
clone_size: NA
v_call: TRBV5-1
d_call: TRBD1
cdr3_nt: TGCGCCAGCAGCTTGGCCAGCCAGGGGGCGGAGACCCAGTACTTC
cdr3_aa: CASSLASQGAETQYF

j_call: TRBJ1-5
clone_size: NA
v_call: TRBV20-1
d_call: NA
cdr3_nt: TGCAGTGTCGGGGAACAGCCCCAGCATTTT
cdr3_aa: CSVGEQPQHF

j_call: TRBJ1-4
clone_size: NA
v_call: TRBV5-4
d_call: NA
cdr3_nt: TGTGCCAGCAGCTCAAAGGGTGGGGGAAAACTGTTTTTT
cdr3_aa: CASSSKGGGKLFF

j_call: TRBJ1-4
clone_size: NA
v_call: TRBV30
d_call: NA
cdr3_nt: TGTGCCTGGAGTGGGGACACGGGATATAATGAAAAACTGTTTTTT
cdr3_aa: CAWSGDTGYNEKLFF

j_call: TRBJ1-3
clone_size: NA
v_call: TRBV11-2
d_call: NA
cdr3_nt: TGTGCCAGCAGCCGGACAGCTAAGGATGGAAACACCATATATTTT
cdr3_aa: CASSRTAKDGNTIYF

j_call: TRBJ2-1
clone_size: NA
v_call: TRBV7-9
d_call: TRBD1
cdr3_nt: TGTGCCAGCAGCCCCCCCGGGACAGGGGGCAATGAGCAGTTCTTC
cdr3_aa: CASSPPGTGGNEQFF

j_call: TRBJ2-5
clone_size: NA
v_call: TRBV13
d_call: NA
cdr3_nt: TGTGCCAGCAGCTTAAACACTGGATCAGAGACCCAGTACTTC
cdr3_aa: CASSLNTGSETQYF

j_call: TRBJ1-2
clone_size: NA
v_call: TRBV19
d_call: NA
cdr3_nt: TGTGCCAGTAGTATTGGCGGGAACTATGGCTACACCTTC
cdr3_aa: CASSIGGNYGYTF

j_call: TRBJ1-2
clone_size: NA
v_call: TRBV5-4
d_call: TRBD1
cdr3_nt: TGTGCCAGCAGCTTGGGAGGGACAGAGGGACGGGGAGGCTACACCTTC
cdr3_aa: CASSLGGTEGRGGYTF

j_call: TRBJ1-2
clone_size: NA
v_call: TRBV6-5
d_call: NA
cdr3_nt: TGTGCCAGCAGTTACGGGTCACCAAGTTCCTATGGCTACACCTTC
cdr3_aa: CASSYGSPSSYGYTF

j_call: TRBJ2-1
clone_size: NA
v_call: TRBV7-9
d_call: NA
cdr3_nt: TGTGCCAGCAGGGGGCCTGAGCAGTTCTTC
cdr3_aa: CASRGPEQFF

j_call: TRBJ1-1
clone_size: NA
v_call: TRBV5-4
d_call: NA
cdr3_nt: TGCGCCAGCAGCCCCGGTAAGGGTACTGAAGCTTTCTTT
cdr3_aa: CASSPGKGTEAFF

j_call: TRBJ2-1
clone_size: NA
v_call: TRBV11-2
d_call: NA
cdr3_nt: TGTGCCAGCAGCTTTAGCCAAGGGGTCTACAATGAGCAGTTCTTC
cdr3_aa: CASSFSQGVYNEQFF

j_call: TRBJ2-3
clone_size: NA
v_call: TRBV6-6
d_call: NA
cdr3_nt: TGTGCCAGCATTCCCGGTGGCTCATCCTACACAGATACGCAGTATTTT
cdr3_aa: CASIPGGSSYTDTQYF

j_call: TRBJ1-5
clone_size: NA
v_call: TRBV4-1
d_call: TRBD1
cdr3_nt: TGCGCCAGCAGCCAACTGGGGACAGGATATCAGCCCCAGCATTTT
cdr3_aa: CASSQLGTGYQPQHF

j_call: TRBJ2-1
clone_size: NA
v_call: TRBV7-6
d_call: TRBD2
cdr3_nt: TGTGCCAGCAGCTTAGTTCCTAGCGGGGGCGCGGATGAGCAGTTCTTC
cdr3_aa: CASSLVPSGGADEQFF

j_call: TRBJ2-7
clone_size: NA
v_call: TRBV6-1
d_call: TRBD1
cdr3_nt: TGTGCCAGCAAAAGGCCGGGACAGGGATCCTACGAGCAGTACTTC
cdr3_aa: CASKRPGQGSYEQYF

j_call: TRBJ2-3
clone_size: NA
v_call: TRBV6-6
d_call: TRBD2
cdr3_nt: TGTGCCAGCAGTTACTCGCCGGGGGGGCTTGGAGATACGCAGTATTTT
cdr3_aa: CASSYSPGGLGDTQYF

j_call: TRBJ2-1
clone_size: few
v_call: TRBV5-6
d_call: NA
cdr3_nt: TGTGCCAGCAGCCAAGATAGCTCCTACAATGAGCAGTTCTTC
cdr3_aa: CASSQDSSYNEQFF

j_call: TRBJ1-2
clone_size: NA
v_call: TRBV29-1
d_call: NA
cdr3_nt: TGCAGTGTACAGGTTAATATTAACTATGGCTACACCTTC
cdr3_aa: CSVQVNINYGYTF

j_call: TRBJ1-1
clone_size: NA
v_call: TRBV4-3
d_call: NA
cdr3_nt: TGCGCCAGCAGCCACGGGGGGGGGCATTCTGGTGAAGCTTTCTTT
cdr3_aa: CASSHGGGHSGEAFF

j_call: TRBJ1-5
clone_size: NA
v_call: TRBV5-1
d_call: TRBD1
cdr3_nt: TGCGCCAGCAGCTTAGTTGGACAGGCAAAATATCAGCCCCAGCATTTT
cdr3_aa: CASSLVGQAKYQPQHF

j_call: TRBJ2-7
clone_size: NA
v_call: TRBV11-2
d_call: NA
cdr3_nt: TGTGCCAGCAGCTTAGACCCAGGTCTAGACGAGCAGTACTTC
cdr3_aa: CASSLDPGLDEQYF

j_call: TRBJ2-3
clone_size: NA
v_call: TRBV21-1
d_call: NA
cdr3_nt: TGTGCCAGCAGCAACGGGTGGTGGAGCACAGATACGCAGTATTTT
cdr3_aa: CASSNGWWSTDTQYF

j_call: TRBJ2-2
clone_size: NA
v_call: TRBV18
d_call: NA
cdr3_nt: TGTGCCAGCTCACCACAAGAAGGGTTCTCCGGGGAGCTGTTTTTT
cdr3_aa: CASSPQEGFSGELFF

j_call: TRBJ1-1
clone_size: NA
v_call: TRBV6-5
d_call: NA
cdr3_nt: TGTGCCAGCATTGGGGGTTCGGGGAACACTGAAGCTTTCTTT
cdr3_aa: CASIGGSGNTEAFF

j_call: TRBJ1-2
clone_size: NA
v_call: TRBV4-2
d_call: TRBD1
cdr3_nt: TGTGCCAGCAGCCCAACCGGACAGGGATTTGACTATGGCTACACCTTC
cdr3_aa: CASSPTGQGFDYGYTF

j_call: TRBJ2-5
clone_size: NA
v_call: TRBV1
d_call: NA
cdr3_nt: TGCACCAGCAGCCATTGGACTAGCGGGGGTATTCAAGAGACCCAGTACTTC
cdr3_aa: CTSSHWTSGGIQETQYF

j_call: TRBJ1-1
clone_size: NA
v_call: TRBV29-1
d_call: NA
cdr3_nt: TGCAGCACTTGGACCGCAGGGGACCTGGCTTTCTTT
cdr3_aa: CSTWTAGDLAFF

j_call: TRBJ1-1
clone_size: NA
v_call: TRBV7-2
d_call: NA
cdr3_nt: TGTGCCAGCAGGTCCAGGGTCAGAGGTATGAACACTGAAGCTTTCTTT
cdr3_aa: CASRSRVRGMNTEAFF

j_call: TRBJ2-2
clone_size: NA
v_call: TRBV15
d_call: TRBD1
cdr3_nt: TGTGCCACCAGCACCCACAGGGGGCGGGACACCGGGGAGCTGTTTTTT
cdr3_aa: CATSTHRGRDTGELFF

j_call: TRBJ1-6
clone_size: NA
v_call: TRBV11-2
d_call: NA
cdr3_nt: TGTGCCAGCAGCTTAGTGGGTGAGGGTTCACCCCTCCACTTT
cdr3_aa: CASSLVGEGSPLHF

j_call: TRBJ1-5
clone_size: NA
v_call: TRBV15
d_call: NA
cdr3_nt: TGTGCCACCAGCAGAGATGAGGGTCAGCCCCAGCATTTT
cdr3_aa: CATSRDEGQPQHF

j_call: TRBJ2-2
clone_size: NA
v_call: TRBV2
d_call: NA
cdr3_nt: TGTGCCAGCAGGGACAGACCCAACACCGGGGAGCTGTTTTTT
cdr3_aa: CASRDRPNTGELFF

j_call: TRBJ2-5
clone_size: NA
v_call: TRBV15
d_call: NA
cdr3_nt: TGTGCCACCAGCAGAGTGCAGGGGATGGGGGAGACCCAGTACTTC
cdr3_aa: CATSRVQGMGETQYF

j_call: TRBJ2-7
clone_size: medium-sized
v_call: TRBV5-8
d_call: NA
cdr3_nt: TGTGCCAGCAGTTATAGTACAGGGTATGAGCAGTACTTC
cdr3_aa: CASSYSTGYEQYF

j_call: TRBJ1-4
clone_size: NA
v_call: TRBV5-1
d_call: TRBD1
cdr3_nt: TGCGCCAGCAGCTCGAGCAGGGGGCGAGGGGAAAAACTGTTTTTT
cdr3_aa: CASSSSRGRGEKLFF

j_call: TRBJ2-5
clone_size: few
v_call: TRBV12-5
d_call: TRBD1
cdr3_nt: TGTGCTAGTGGTTTGCAGGGACAGAGGGGGGAGACCCAGTACTTC
cdr3_aa: CASGLQGQRGETQYF

j_call: TRBJ1-4
clone_size: NA
v_call: TRBV29-1
d_call: NA
cdr3_nt: TGCAGCGTTGAGTGGACGGGAGGAGAAAAACTGTTTTTT
cdr3_aa: CSVEWTGGEKLFF

j_call: TRBJ2-7
clone_size: once
v_call: TRBV7-3
d_call: TRBD2
cdr3_nt: TGTGCCAGCAGCTTAGGGACTAGCCCCTTCTACGAGCAGTACTTC
cdr3_aa: CASSLGTSPFYEQYF

j_call: TRBJ2-7
clone_size: NA
v_call: TRBV2
d_call: NA
cdr3_nt: TGTGCCAGCAGTGAATACAGCTCCTACGAGCAGTACTTC
cdr3_aa: CASSEYSSYEQYF

j_call: TRBJ1-4
clone_size: NA
v_call: TRBV19
d_call: NA
cdr3_nt: TGTGCCAGTAGTACTTACAGGGCTCGGAATGAAAAACTGTTTTTT
cdr3_aa: CASSTYRARNEKLFF

j_call: TRBJ1-2
clone_size: NA
v_call: TRBV28
d_call: NA
cdr3_nt: TGTGCCAGCAGCCTTACATATCCCTCCGGGGGTGGCTACACCTTC
cdr3_aa: CASSLTYPSGGGYTF

j_call: TRBJ2-7
clone_size: NA
v_call: TRBV6-5
d_call: NA
cdr3_nt: TGTGCCAGCGGGGGACCTAACTCCTACGAGCAGTACTTC
cdr3_aa: CASGGPNSYEQYF